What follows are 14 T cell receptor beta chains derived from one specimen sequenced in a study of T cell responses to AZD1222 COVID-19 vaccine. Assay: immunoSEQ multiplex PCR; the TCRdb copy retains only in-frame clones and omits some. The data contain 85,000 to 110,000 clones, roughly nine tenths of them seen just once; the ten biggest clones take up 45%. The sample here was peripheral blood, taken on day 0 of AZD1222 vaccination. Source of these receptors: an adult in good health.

In DNA, the CDR3 is TGTGCCAGCAGCGTCACCGGCTACGAGCAGTACTTC. Translated: CASSVTGYEQYF. The V call is TRBV9, the J call TRBJ2-7, with D unresolved. This CDR3 has 12 residues. Between the trimmed V and J ends, which lost 2 bases and 3 bases, there was a span of 6 bases. CDR1 is SGDLS, CDR2 YYNGEE, per germline. Filled out from reference TRBV9 and TRBJ2-7, the complete variable domain reads DSGVTQTPKHLITATGQRVTLRCSPRSGDLSVYWYQQSLDQGLQFLIQYYNGEERAKGNILERFSAQQFPDLHSELNLSSLELGDSALYFCASSVTGYEQYFGPGTRLTVT.

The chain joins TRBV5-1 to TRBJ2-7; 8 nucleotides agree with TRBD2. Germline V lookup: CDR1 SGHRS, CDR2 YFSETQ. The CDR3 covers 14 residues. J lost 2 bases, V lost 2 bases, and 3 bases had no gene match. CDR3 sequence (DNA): TGCGCCAGCAGCTTCTGGCGGGAGGCCTACGAGCAGTACTTC. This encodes CASSFWREAYEQYF.

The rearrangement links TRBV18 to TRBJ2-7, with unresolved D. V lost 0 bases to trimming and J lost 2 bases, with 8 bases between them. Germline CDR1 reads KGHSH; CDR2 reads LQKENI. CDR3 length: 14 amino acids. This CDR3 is CASSPPMTTYEQYF. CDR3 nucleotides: TGTGCCAGCTCACCACCGATGACAACCTACGAGCAGTACTTC.

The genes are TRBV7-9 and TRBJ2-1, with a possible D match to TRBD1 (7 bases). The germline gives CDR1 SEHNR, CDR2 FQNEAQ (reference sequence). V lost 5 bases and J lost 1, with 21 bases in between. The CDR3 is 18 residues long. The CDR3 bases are TGTGCCAGCAGCCCTCGGACAGGAGGGGGTCGATCCTACAATGAGCAGTTCTTC. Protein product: CASSPRTGGGRSYNEQFF.

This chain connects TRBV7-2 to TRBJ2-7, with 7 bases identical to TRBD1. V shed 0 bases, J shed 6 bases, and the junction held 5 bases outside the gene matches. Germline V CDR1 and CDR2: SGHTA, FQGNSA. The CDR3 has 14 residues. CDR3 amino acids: CASSLASTGTEQYF. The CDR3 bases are TGTGCCAGCAGCTTAGCCTCGACAGGGACCGAGCAGTACTTC.

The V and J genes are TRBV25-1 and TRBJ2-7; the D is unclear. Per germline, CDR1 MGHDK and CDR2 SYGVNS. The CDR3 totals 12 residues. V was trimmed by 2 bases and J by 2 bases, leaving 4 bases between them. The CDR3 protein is CASSEQPYEQYF. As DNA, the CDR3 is TGTGCCAGCAGTGAACAACCCTACGAGCAGTACTTC.

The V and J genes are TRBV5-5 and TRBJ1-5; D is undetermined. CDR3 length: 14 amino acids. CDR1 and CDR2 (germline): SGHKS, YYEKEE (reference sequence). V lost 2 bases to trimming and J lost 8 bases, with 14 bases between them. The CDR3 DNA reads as TGTGCCAGCAGCTTCGACCAGAACGGGAAGCCCCAGCATTTT. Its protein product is CASSFDQNGKPQHF.

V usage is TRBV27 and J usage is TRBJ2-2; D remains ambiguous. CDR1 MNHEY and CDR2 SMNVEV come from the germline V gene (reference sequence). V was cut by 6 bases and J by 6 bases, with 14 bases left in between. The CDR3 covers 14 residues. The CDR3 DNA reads TGTGCCAGCAGCACAAAAAGGAATCCCGGGGAGCTGTTTTTT. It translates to CASSTKRNPGELFF.

CDR3 residues: CASSLIRLAVNEQFF. The CDR3 nucleotides read TGTGCCAGCAGTTTAATTAGGCTAGCGGTTAATGAGCAGTTCTTC. The rearrangement joins TRBV27 to TRBJ2-1; 7 bases line up with TRBD2. Looked up from germline, CDR1 is MNHEY and CDR2 is SMNVEV (reference sequence). The V gene end was trimmed by 2 bases and the J gene end by 7 bases; junction bases not matched to a gene: 8. This CDR3 spans 15 amino acids.

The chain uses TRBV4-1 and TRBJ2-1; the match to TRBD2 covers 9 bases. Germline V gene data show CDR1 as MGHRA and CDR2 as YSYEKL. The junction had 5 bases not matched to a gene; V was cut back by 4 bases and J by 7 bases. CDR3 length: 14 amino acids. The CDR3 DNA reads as TGCGCCAGCAGCCCTGGGACTAGCATTAATGAGCAGTTCTTC. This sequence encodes CASSPGTSINEQFF.

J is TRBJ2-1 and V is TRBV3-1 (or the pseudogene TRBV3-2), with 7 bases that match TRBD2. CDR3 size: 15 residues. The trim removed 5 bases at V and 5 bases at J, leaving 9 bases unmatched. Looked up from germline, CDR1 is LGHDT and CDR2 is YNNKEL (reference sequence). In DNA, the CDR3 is TGTGCCAGCAGCGTTTGGGGACTAAGGAACAATGAGCAGTTCTTC. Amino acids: CASSVWGLRNNEQFF.

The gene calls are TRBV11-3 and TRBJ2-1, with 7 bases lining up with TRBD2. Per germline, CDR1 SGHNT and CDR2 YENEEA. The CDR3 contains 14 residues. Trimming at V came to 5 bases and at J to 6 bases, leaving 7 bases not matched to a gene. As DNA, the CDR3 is TGTGCCAGCAGCCCCGGGCGGGGGAGCAATGAGCAGTTCTTC. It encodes CASSPGRGSNEQFF.

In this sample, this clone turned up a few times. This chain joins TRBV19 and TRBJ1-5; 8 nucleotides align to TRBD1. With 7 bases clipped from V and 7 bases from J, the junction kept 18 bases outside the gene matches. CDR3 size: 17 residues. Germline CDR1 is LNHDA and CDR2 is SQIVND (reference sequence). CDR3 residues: CASKRTGTAREIQPQHF. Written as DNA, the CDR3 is TGTGCCAGTAAGAGGACAGGGACCGCCAGGGAGATCCAGCCCCAGCATTTT.

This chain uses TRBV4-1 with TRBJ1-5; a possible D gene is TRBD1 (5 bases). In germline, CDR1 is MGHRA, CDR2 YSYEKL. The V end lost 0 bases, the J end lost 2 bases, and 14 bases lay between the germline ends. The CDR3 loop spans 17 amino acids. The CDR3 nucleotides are TGCGCCAGCAGCCAAGAGGGCAGGGCGGGAGGCAATCAGCCCCAGCATTTT. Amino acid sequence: CASSQEGRAGGNQPQHF.